This T cell receptor beta chain was found in a study of blood T cell repertoires in COVID-19 (dated by TCRdb to about 2020). For the wider study: Samples from collaborators originated in the United States, Italy and Spain and spanned both the acute and convalescent phases of COVID-19. The sample metadata nearly always contained a de-identified subject ID, COVID-19 status, age in years and sex. The repertoires were made available in a free public database intended to serve as a resource for research on the immune response to SARS-CoV-2. The material from the prospective study consisted of cDNA or gDNA derived from T cells, B-cell-depleted T cells, or PBMCs. Deeply sampled blood TCRbeta repertoires from subjects exposed to, actively infected with, or recovered from COVID-19 were included in the dataset. Where HLA class I and class II types were available, the types were taken from metadata supplied by the sample provider, not from assay-based typing. The samples were drawn from two sources: the first 160 participants of the ongoing ImmuneRACE study, and fewer than 1,500 subjects contributed by 6 global collaborators. General findings and caveats noted by the study authors: The amount of clinical and demographic metadata varied by source and participant and was provided uncurated.

This clone was counted a single time. Its antigen target is currently unknown. Within one base of it there is no much larger clone, and no base qualities were kept. TCRbeta CDR3 regions were amplified from genomic DNA by means of the immunoSEQ Assay, a bias-controlled multiplex PCR. The original methods were these. Within the assay, amplification of reference gene primers was used to estimate how many nucleated cells each sample contained. To quantify the absolute abundance of each unique TCRbeta CDR3 rearrangement, sequence reads were collapsed and filtered. For each sample, productive Simpson clonality was calculated by taking the square root of Simpson's diversity index across productive rearrangements. What TCRdb holds here is the immuneACCESS table cut down to in-frame rearrangements. Part of the clones is not present; checked against another copy, under half of the missing clones reflect an unresolved V gene, and the others are unexplained. V and J calls and clone size are those listed in that table; D and trimming were worked out from the DNA. This sample is represented by approximately 82,000 clones; almost 95% of them were singletons. About 6.6% of the sample is held by the ten biggest clonotypes.

CDR1 and CDR2, per the germline V gene, are SQVTM and ANQGSEA. Measured from the cysteine to the phenylalanine, the CDR3 is 15 residues long. Just the 45-base CDR3 DNA is kept, in frame starting at base 1. At the junction V is shortened by 6 bases and J by 0 bases; bases outside the gene matches: 8. Collaborating institutions collected whole blood in K2EDTA tubes following their own protocols. Collaborator samples were shipped for TCRbeta analysis as frozen whole blood, isolated PBMCs, or DNA extracted from either sample type. Sequenced: peripheral blood. This TCR derives from a woman aged 55-69 years with active COVID-19. Rearrangement joined TRBV29-1 to TRBJ2-7, and 10 bases in between align with TRBD2. The encoded CDR3 is CSVKDTSGASYEQYF. The DNA sequence is as follows: TGCAGCGTAAAGGACACTAGCGGGGCCTCCTACGAGCAGTACTTC.